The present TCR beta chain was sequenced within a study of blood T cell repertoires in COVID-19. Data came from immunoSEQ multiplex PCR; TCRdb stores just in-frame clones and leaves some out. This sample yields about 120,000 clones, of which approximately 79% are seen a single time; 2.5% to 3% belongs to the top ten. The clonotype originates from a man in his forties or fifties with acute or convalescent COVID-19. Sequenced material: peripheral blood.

CDR3 region: CASSLGAGVSGELFF. CDR3 in DNA: TGTGCCAGCAGCTTAGGCGCGGGTGTGTCCGGGGAGCTGTTTTTT. The chain has TRBV11-3 and TRBJ2-2, with D perhaps matching TRBD2 (5 bases). Germline V CDR1 and CDR2: SGHNT, YENEEA. V lost 1 base and J lost 6, with 12 bases in between. This CDR3 spans 15 amino acids.